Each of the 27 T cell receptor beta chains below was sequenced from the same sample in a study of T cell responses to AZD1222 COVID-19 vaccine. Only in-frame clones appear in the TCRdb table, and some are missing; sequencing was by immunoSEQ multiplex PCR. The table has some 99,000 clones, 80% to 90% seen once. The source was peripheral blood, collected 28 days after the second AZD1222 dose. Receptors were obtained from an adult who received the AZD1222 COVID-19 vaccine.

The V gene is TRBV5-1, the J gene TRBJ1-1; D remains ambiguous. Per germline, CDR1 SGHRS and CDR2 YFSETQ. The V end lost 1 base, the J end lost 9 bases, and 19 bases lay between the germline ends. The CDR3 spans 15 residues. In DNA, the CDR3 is TGCGCCAGCAGCTTGTGGTCCGACCTCACTGATAAAGCTTTCTTT. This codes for CASSLWSDLTDKAFF.

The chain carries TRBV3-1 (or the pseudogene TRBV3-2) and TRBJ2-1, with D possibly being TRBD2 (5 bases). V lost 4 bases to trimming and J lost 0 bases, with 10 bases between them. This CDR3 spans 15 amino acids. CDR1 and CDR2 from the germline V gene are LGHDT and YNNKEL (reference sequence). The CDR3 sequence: CASSPHGSSYNEQFF. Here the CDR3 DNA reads TGTGCCAGCAGCCCCCATGGGAGCTCCTACAATGAGCAGTTCTTC.

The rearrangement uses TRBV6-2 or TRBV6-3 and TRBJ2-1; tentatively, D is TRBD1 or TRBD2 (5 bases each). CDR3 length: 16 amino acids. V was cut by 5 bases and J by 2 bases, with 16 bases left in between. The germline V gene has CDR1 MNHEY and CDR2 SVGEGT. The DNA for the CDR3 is TGTGCCAGCAGTCCAAGGGGAGAGCCCCCCTACAATGAGCAGTTCTTC. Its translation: CASSPRGEPPYNEQFF.

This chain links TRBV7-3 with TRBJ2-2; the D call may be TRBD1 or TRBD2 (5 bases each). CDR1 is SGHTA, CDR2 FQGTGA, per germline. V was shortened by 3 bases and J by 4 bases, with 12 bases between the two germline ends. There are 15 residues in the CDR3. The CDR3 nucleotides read TGTGCCAGCAGCTTCGAGGCAGGGAGCACCGGGGAGCTGTTTTTT. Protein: CASSFEAGSTGELFF.

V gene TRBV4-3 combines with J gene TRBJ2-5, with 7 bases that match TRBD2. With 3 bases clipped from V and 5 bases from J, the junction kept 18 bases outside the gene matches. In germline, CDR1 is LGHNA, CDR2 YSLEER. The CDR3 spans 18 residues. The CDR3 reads CASSQGGLGGIQGETQYF. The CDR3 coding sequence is TGCGCCAGCAGCCAGGGGGGGTTAGGCGGAATACAAGGGGAGACCCAGTACTTC.

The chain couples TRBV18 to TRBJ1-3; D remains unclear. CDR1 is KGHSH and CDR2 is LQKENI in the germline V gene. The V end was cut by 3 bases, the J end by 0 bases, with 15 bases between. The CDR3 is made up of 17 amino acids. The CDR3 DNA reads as TGTGCCAGCTCACCGCCCCTCGGACTCACCTCTGGAAACACCATATATTTT. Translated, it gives CASSPPLGLTSGNTIYF.

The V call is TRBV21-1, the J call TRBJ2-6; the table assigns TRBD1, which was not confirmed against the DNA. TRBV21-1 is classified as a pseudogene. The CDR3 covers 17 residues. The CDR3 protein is CASSITGTISGANVLTF. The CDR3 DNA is TGTGCCAGCAGCATTACCGGGACAATATCTGGGGCCAACGTCCTGACTTTC.

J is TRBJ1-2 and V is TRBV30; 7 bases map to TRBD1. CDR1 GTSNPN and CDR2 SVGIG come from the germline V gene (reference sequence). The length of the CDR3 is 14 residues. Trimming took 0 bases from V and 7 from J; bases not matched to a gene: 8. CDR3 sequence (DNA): TGTGCCTGGAGTGTACGGGGCAGGGGGGCTGGCTACACCTTC. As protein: CAWSVRGRGAGYTF. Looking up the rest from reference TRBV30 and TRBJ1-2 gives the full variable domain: SQTIHQWPATLVQPVGSPLSLECTVEGTSNPNLYWYRQAAGRGLQLLFYSVGIGQISSEVPQNLSASRPQDRQFILSSKKLLLSDSGFYLCAWSVRGRGAGYTFGSGTRLTVV.

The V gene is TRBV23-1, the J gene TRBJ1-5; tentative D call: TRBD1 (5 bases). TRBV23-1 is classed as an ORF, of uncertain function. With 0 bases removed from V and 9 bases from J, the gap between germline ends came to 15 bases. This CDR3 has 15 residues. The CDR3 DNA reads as TGCGCCAGCAGTCAATCGCGGGGGGTCGGAAGGCCCCAGCATTTT. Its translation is CASSQSRGVGRPQHF.

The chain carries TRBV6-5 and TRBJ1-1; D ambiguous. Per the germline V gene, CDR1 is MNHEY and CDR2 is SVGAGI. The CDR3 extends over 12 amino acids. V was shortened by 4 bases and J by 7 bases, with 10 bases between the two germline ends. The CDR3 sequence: CASSFDIFEAFF. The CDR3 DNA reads TGTGCCAGCAGTTTCGACATTTTTGAAGCTTTCTTT.

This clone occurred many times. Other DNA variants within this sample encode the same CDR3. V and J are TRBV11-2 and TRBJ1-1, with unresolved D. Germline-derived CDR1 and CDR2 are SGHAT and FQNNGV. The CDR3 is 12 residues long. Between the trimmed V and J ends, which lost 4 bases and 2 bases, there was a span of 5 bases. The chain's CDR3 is CASSSSNTEAFF. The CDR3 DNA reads TGTGCCAGCAGCTCATCAAACACTGAAGCTTTCTTT. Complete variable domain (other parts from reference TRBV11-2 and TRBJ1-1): EAGVAQSPRYKIIEKRQSVAFWCNPISGHATLYWYQQILGQGPKLLIQFQNNGVVDDSQLPKDRFSAERLKGVDSTLKIQPAKLEDSAVYLCASSSSNTEAFFGQGTRLTVV.

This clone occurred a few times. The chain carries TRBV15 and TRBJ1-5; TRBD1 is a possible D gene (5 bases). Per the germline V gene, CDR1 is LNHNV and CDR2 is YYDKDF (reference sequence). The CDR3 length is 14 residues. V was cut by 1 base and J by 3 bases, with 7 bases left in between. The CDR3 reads CATSRGRDNQPQHF. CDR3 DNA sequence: TGTGCCACCAGCAGAGGCAGGGACAATCAGCCCCAGCATTTT.

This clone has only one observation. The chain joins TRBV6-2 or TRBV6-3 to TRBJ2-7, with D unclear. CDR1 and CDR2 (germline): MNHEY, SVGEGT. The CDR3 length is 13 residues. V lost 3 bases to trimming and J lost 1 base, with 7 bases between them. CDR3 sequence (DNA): TGTGCCAGCAGTTATGGGGTTTCCTACGAGCAGTACTTC. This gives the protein CASSYGVSYEQYF.

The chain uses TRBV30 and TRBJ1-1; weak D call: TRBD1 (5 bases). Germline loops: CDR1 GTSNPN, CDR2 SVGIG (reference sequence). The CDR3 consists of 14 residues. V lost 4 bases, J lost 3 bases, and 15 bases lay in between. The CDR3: CAWMSGQRYTEAFF. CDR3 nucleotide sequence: TGTGCCTGGATGTCAGGGCAGAGGTACACTGAAGCTTTCTTT. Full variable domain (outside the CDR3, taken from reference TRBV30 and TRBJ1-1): SQTIHQWPATLVQPVGSPLSLECTVEGTSNPNLYWYRQAAGRGLQLLFYSVGIGQISSEVPQNLSASRPQDRQFILSSKKLLLSDSGFYLCAWMSGQRYTEAFFGQGTRLTVV.

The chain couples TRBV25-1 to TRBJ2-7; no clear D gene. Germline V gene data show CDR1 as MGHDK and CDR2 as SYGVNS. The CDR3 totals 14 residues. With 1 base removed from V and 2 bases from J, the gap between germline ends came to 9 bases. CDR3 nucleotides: TGTGCCAGCAGTGAATCATGGACCCCCTACGAGCAGTACTTC. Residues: CASSESWTPYEQYF.

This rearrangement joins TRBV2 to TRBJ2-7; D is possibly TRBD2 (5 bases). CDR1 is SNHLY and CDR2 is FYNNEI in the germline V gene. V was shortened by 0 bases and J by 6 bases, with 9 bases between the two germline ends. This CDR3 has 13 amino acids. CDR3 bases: TGTGCCAGCAGTGAAGCGCGAGGGCGCGAGCAGTACTTC. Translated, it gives CASSEARGREQYF.

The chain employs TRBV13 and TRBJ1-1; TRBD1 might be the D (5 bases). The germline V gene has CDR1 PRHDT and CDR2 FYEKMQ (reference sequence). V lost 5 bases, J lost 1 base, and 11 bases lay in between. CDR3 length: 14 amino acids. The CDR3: CASSVRGWNTEAFF. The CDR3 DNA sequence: TGTGCCAGCAGCGTCCGGGGGTGGAACACTGAAGCTTTCTTT. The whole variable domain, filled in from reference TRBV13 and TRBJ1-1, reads AAGVIQSPRHLIKEKRETATLKCYPIPRHDTVYWYQQGPGQDPQFLISFYEKMQSDKGSIPDRFSAQQFSDYHSELNMSSLELGDSALYFCASSVRGWNTEAFFGQGTRLTVV.

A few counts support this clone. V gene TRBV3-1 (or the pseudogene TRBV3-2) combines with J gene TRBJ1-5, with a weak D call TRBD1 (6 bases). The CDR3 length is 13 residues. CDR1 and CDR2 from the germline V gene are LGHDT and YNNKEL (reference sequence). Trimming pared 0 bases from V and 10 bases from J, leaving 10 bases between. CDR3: CASSQEGGKPQHF. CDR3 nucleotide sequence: TGTGCCAGCAGCCAAGAGGGGGGCAAACCCCAGCATTTT.

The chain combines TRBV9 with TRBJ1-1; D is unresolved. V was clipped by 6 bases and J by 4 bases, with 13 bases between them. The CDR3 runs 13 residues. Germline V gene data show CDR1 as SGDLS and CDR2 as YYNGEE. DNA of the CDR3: TGTGCCAGCACTTACCTAGGTTCCACTGAAGCTTTCTTT. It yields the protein CASTYLGSTEAFF.

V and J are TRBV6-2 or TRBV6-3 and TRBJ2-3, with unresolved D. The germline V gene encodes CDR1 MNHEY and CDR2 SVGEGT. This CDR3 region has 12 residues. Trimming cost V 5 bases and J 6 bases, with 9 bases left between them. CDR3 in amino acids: CASSRQGDTQYF. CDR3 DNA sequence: TGTGCCAGCAGTCGGCAAGGTGATACGCAGTATTTT.

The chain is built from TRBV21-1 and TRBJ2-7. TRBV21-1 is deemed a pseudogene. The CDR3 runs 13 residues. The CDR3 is CASSRQQIDEQYF. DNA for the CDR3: TGTGCCAGCTCCCGGCAGCAAATTGACGAGCAGTACTTC.

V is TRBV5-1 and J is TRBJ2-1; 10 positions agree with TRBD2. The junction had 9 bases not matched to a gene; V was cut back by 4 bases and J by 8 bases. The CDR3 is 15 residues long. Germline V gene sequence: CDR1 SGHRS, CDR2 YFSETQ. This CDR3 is CASSPREAGGHEQFF. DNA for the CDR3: TGCGCCAGCAGCCCCCGAGAAGCGGGGGGGCATGAGCAGTTCTTC. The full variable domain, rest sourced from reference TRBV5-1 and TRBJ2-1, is KAGVTQTPRYLIKTRGQQVTLSCSPISGHRSVSWYQQTPGQGLQFLFEYFSETQRNKGNFPGRFSGRQFSNSRSEMNVSTLELGDSALYLCASSPREAGGHEQFFGPGTRLTVL.

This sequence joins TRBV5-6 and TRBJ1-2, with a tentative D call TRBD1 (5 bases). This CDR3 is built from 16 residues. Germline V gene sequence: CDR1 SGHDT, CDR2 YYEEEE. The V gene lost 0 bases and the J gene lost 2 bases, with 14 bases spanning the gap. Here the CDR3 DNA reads TGTGCCAGCAGCTTGGGGTATCAGGGAACCAACTATGGCTACACCTTC. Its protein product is CASSLGYQGTNYGYTF.

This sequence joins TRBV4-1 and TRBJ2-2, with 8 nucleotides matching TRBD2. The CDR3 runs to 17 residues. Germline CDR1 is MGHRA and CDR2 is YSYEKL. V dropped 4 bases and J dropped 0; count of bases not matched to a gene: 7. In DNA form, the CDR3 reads TGCGCCAGCAGCCTTACAGCGGGACTAGCGAACACCGGGGAGCTGTTTTTT. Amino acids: CASSLTAGLANTGELFF.

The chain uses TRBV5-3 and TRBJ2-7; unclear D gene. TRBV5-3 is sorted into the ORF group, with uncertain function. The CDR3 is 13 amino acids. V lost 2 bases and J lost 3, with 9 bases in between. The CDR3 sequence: CARSLGFFYEQYF. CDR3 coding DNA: TGTGCCAGAAGCTTAGGTTTCTTCTACGAGCAGTACTTC.

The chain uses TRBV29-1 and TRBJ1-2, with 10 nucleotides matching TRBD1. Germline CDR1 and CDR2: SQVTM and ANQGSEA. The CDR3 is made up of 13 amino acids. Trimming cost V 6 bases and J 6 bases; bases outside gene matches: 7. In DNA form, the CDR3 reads TGCAGCGTGACGGACAGGGGGGATGATGGCTACACCTTC. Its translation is CSVTDRGDDGYTF.

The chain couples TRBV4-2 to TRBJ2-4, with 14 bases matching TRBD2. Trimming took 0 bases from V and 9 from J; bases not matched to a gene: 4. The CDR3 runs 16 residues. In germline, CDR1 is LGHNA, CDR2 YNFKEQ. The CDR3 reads CASSQDGTSGSSIQYF. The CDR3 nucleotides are TGTGCCAGCAGCCAAGACGGGACTAGCGGGAGTAGCATTCAGTACTTC.